This entry features one T cell receptor beta chain sequence. This clone was seen only once. Its antigen is still unknown. No much larger clone exists at a distance of one base, and base qualities are not known. The data were taken from a study of technical replicates of blood from a handful of donors (dated by TCRdb to about 2017). Unmatched junction bases come to 11, with V trimmed by 6 bases and J by 6 bases. CDR3 length: 14 amino acids, cysteine to phenylalanine. The read is trimmed to its CDR3 DNA, 42 bases read in frame from base 1. The germline V gene yields MNHNS for CDR1 and SASEGT for CDR2. Preparation of the library involved the immunoSEQ multiplex PCR assay. TCRdb holds this immuneACCESS table with in-frame rearrangements only. Some clones are missing; in checked studies, unresolved V genes explain under half, and the rest has no known cause. Across this sample there are about 50,000 clones, with 90% to 96% seen only once. Under 0.45% of the sample belongs to the ten largest clones.

Sequencing was done on a sample of T cells isolated from PBMCs. The TCR sequence derives from a human donor in good health. The chain was built from TRBV6-1 and TRBJ2-7, with 7 bases matching TRBD1. The encoded CDR3 is CASRRRQGPGEQYF. The base sequence is TGTGCCAGCAGACGCAGACAGGGACCCGGCGAGCAGTACTTC.